What follows are 22 T cell receptor beta chains derived from one specimen sequenced in a study of spatial heterogeneity in lung cancer. TCRdb reprocessed the 5' RACE reads with MiXCR, giving one entry per CDR3 protein. This table has 2,500 to 3,000 distinct CDR3 sequences, over 10% appearing once. The sample's time point: sample taken at primary tumor resection. Unsorted whole RNA from tumor, nontumor lung or frozen PBMC underwent sequencing. Sequencing was performed on normal lung tissue next to the tumor, taken at surgery. These receptors came from a male donor with early-stage non-small cell lung cancer.

Only a few counts were recorded for this clonotype. V gene TRBV12-3 or TRBV12-4 combines with J gene TRBJ1-5; 7 bases fit TRBD1. Trimming at V came to 6 bases and at J to 6 bases, leaving 5 bases not matched to a gene. This CDR3 is built from 13 residues. Written as DNA, the CDR3 is TGTGCCAGCAGCCCTGACAGGGCTCAGCCCCAGCATTTT. Translated, it gives CASSPDRAQPQHF.

At least ten counts were recorded for this clonotype. CDR3: CASTLTAGGRGTGELFF. For the CDR3, the DNA is TGTGCCAGCACCCTTACCGCGGGCGGGAGAGGGACCGGGGAGCTGTTTTTT. The genes are TRBV7-6 and TRBJ2-2; 7 bases are a match to TRBD2. There are 17 residues in the CDR3. Losses at the gene ends were 7 bases for V and 5 bases for J; bases not matched to a gene: 16. Germline loops: CDR1 SGHVS, CDR2 FNYEAQ.

Ten or more counts support this clonotype. This chain links TRBV11-3 with TRBJ2-1; the match to TRBD2 covers 7 bases. V dropped 5 bases and J dropped 9; count of bases not matched to a gene: 7. Germline CDR1 is SGHNT and CDR2 is YENEEA. The CDR3 runs to 13 residues. In nucleotides, the CDR3 is TGTGCCAGCAGCCCCCGGGGGGTTCGTGAGCAGTTCTTC. Protein product: CASSPRGVREQFF. Full variable domain (outside the CDR3, taken from reference TRBV11-3 and TRBJ2-1): EAGVVQSPRYKIIEKKQPVAFWCNPISGHNTLYWYLQNLGQGPELLIRYENEEAVDDSQLPKDRFSAERLKGVDSTLKIQPAELGDSAVYLCASSPRGVREQFFGPGTRLTVL.

V and J are TRBV28 and TRBJ1-5, with TRBD1 identical over 7 bases. V was clipped by 6 bases and J by 5 bases; unmatched bases: 1. CDR3 length equals 12 residues. The germline V gene has CDR1 MDHEN and CDR2 SYDVKM. The CDR3 DNA is TGTGCCAGCAGAGGGGGCGATCAGCCCCAGCATTTT. Amino acid sequence: CASRGGDQPQHF.

This clonotype appeared a few times. In DNA, the CDR3 is TGTGCCAGCAACGACGATTGGACCGGGGAGCTGTTTTTT. Amino acid sequence: CASNDDWTGELFF. This chain links TRBV2 with TRBJ2-2, with D unresolved. CDR1 and CDR2 from the germline V gene are SNHLY and FYNNEI. Deletions cut 7 bases from V and 5 bases from J, with 11 bases between. The CDR3 extends over 13 amino acids.

By sample fraction, this clonotype is medium-sized (0.01 to 0.1%). The rearrangement links TRBV19 to TRBJ2-4; D not certain. V lost 3 bases, J lost 2 bases, and 14 bases lay in between. The CDR3 is made up of 16 amino acids. Germline CDR1 reads LNHDA; CDR2 reads SQIVND (reference sequence). In DNA form, the CDR3 reads TGTGCCAGTAGTATTGGAAGGGCTGCTACCAAAAACATTCAGTACTTC. Translated: CASSIGRAATKNIQYF.

By sample fraction, this clonotype is medium-sized. The chain is built from TRBV28 and TRBJ1-1; 7 bases map to TRBD1. The V gene's germline CDR1 is MDHEN and CDR2 SYDVKM. The V gene end was trimmed by 6 bases and the J gene end by 8 bases; junction bases not matched to a gene: 6. This CDR3 region has 12 residues. CDR3 region: CASRLGQREAFF. The CDR3 DNA reads as TGTGCCAGCAGGTTGGGACAGCGAGAAGCTTTCTTT.

The chain carries TRBV28 and TRBJ2-7, with 7 bases fitting TRBD2. The V gene end was trimmed by 3 bases and the J gene end by 3 bases; junction bases not matched to a gene: 8. This CDR3 region has 15 residues. The germline V gene has CDR1 MDHEN and CDR2 SYDVKM. The CDR3 coding sequence is TGTGCCAGCAGTTTCCGGAGCGGGATGGTCTACGAGCAGTACTTC. Translated, it gives CASSFRSGMVYEQYF.

This clonotype is termed medium-sized (0.01 to 0.1%). The V and J genes are TRBV7-2 and TRBJ1-2; possible D gene TRBD1, 5 bases. CDR1 is SGHTA, CDR2 FQGNSA, per germline. The CDR3 length is 15 residues. Trimming stripped 0 bases from V and 6 bases from J, with 14 bases between. CDR3 sequence (DNA): TGTGCCAGCAGCTTAGCTCCGGGGCACAACGATGGCTACACCTTC. Its translation: CASSLAPGHNDGYTF.

By its share, this clonotype is medium-sized. The V call is TRBV5-1, the J call TRBJ2-2, with 10 bases aligning to TRBD1. Unmatched junction bases numbered 4, after V lost 3 bases and J lost 5 bases. CDR3 size: 15 residues. The V gene's germline CDR1 is SGHRS and CDR2 YFSETQ. Here the CDR3 reads CASSSGTGETGELFF. The CDR3 nucleotides read TGCGCCAGCAGCTCCGGGACAGGGGAAACCGGGGAGCTGTTTTTT.

This clonotype was seen ten or more times. This sequence joins TRBV20-1 and TRBJ2-5, with D perhaps matching TRBD1 or TRBD2 (6 bases each). The CDR3 has 12 residues. Germline assignment: CDR1 DFQATT and CDR2 SNEGSKA (reference sequence). Trimming cost V 1 base and J 7 bases, with 10 bases left between them. The CDR3 bases are TGCAGTGCTAGAGTAGAGGGGGGGACCCAGTACTTC. The encoded protein is CSARVEGGTQYF.

This clonotype is large within its sample. The DNA for the CDR3 is TGTGCCAGCGGTTACAATGAGCAGTTCTTC. Translation gives CASGYNEQFF. V is TRBV11-1 and J is TRBJ2-1; D is unclear. Per germline, CDR1 SGHAT and CDR2 FQDESV (reference sequence). Deletions cut 8 bases from V and 4 bases from J, with 3 bases between. The CDR3 totals 10 residues.

Relative to its sample, this clonotype is medium-sized. The rearrangement uses TRBV20-1 and TRBJ1-3; 8 bases align to TRBD1. The trim removed 3 bases at V and 0 bases at J, leaving 7 bases unmatched. This CDR3 region has 16 residues. CDR1 and CDR2 (germline): DFQATT, SNEGSKA (reference sequence). CDR3 loop: CSASRWDRSSGNTIYF. The CDR3 DNA reads TGCAGTGCTAGCCGGTGGGACAGGAGCTCTGGAAACACCATATATTTT.

By its share, this clonotype is medium-sized (0.01 to 0.1%). V and J are TRBV5-6 and TRBJ1-2, with TRBD1 as a possible D gene (6 bases). Germline-derived CDR1 and CDR2 are SGHDT and YYEEEE. CDR3 length: 14 residues. V was cut by 2 bases and J by 2 bases, with 10 bases left in between. CDR3 residues: CASSFRGQNYGYTF. The CDR3 coding sequence is TGTGCCAGCAGCTTTCGAGGACAGAACTATGGCTACACCTTC.

The chain has TRBV2 and TRBJ2-1, with 7 bases that match TRBD1. V lost 10 bases, J lost 6 bases, and 3 bases stayed unmatched. The CDR3 sequence is 11 residues long. Germline CDR1 is SNHLY and CDR2 is FYNNEI. The CDR3 DNA follows: TGTGCCAACCACAGGGGCAATGAGCAGTTCTTC. Translated: CANHRGNEQFF.

This clonotype is judged medium-sized. The gene calls are TRBV7-2 and TRBJ1-1; TRBD1 is a possible D gene (5 bases). Trimming removed 6 bases from V and 4 bases from J, with 15 bases in between. CDR1 SGHTA and CDR2 FQGNSA come from the germline V gene. CDR3 length: 14 residues. CDR3 DNA sequence: TGTGCCAGCAGTTCTAGGGGATTGAGCACTGAAGCTTTCTTT. It is translated as CASSSRGLSTEAFF.

This clonotype was seen many times. The J gene is TRBJ2-3, the V gene TRBV7-2, with TRBD2 matching 11 bases. Per germline, CDR1 SGHTA and CDR2 FQGNSA. There are 18 residues in the CDR3. V lost 2 bases to trimming and J lost 5 bases; unmatched junction nucleotides: 12. The CDR3 nucleotides read TGTGCCAGCAGCTTATTCGGGACTAGCGGCTTCTGGAGAGATACGCAGTATTTT. This sequence encodes CASSLFGTSGFWRDTQYF. The entire variable domain, with the rest obtained from reference TRBV7-2 and TRBJ2-3, is as follows: GAGVSQSPSNKVTEKGKDVELRCDPISGHTALYWYRQSLGQGLEFLIYFQGNSAPDKSGLPSDRFSAERTGGSVSTLTIQRTQQEDSAVYLCASSLFGTSGFWRDTQYFGPGTRLTVL.

The genes are TRBV12-1 and TRBJ2-7; the table's D call, TRBD1, has no DNA check behind it. TRBV12-1 is a pseudogene locus. The CDR3 has 14 amino acids. CDR3 nucleotide sequence: TGTGCCAGCAGCCTAGGACAGGGCTTCCACGAGCAGTACTTC. Protein: CASSLGQGFHEQYF.

This clonotype appeared many times. The chain has TRBV29-1 and TRBJ2-3; possibly TRBD2 for D (6 bases). The CDR3 runs to 13 residues. Germline assignment: CDR1 SQVTM and CDR2 ANQGSEA. V shed 1 base and J shed 8 bases, with 13 bases lying between them. The CDR3 protein is CSVEGRLGVTQYF. Written as DNA, the CDR3 is TGCAGCGTTGAAGGGAGACTAGGTGTTACGCAGTATTTT.

Judged by abundance, this clonotype is medium-sized. The rearrangement joins TRBV9 to TRBJ2-7; 9 bases map to TRBD2. Per germline, CDR1 SGDLS and CDR2 YYNGEE. This CDR3 has 15 residues. V lost 2 bases, J lost 3 bases, and 6 bases stayed unmatched. The CDR3 region is CASSVGTSLSYEQYF. DNA for the CDR3: TGTGCCAGCAGCGTGGGGACTAGCCTTAGCTACGAGCAGTACTTC. Full variable domain (rest looked up from reference TRBV9 and TRBJ2-7): DSGVTQTPKHLITATGQRVTLRCSPRSGDLSVYWYQQSLDQGLQFLIQYYNGEERAKGNILERFSAQQFPDLHSELNLSSLELGDSALYFCASSVGTSLSYEQYFGPGTRLTVT.

The rearrangement uses TRBV27 and TRBJ2-3; D is perhaps TRBD1 (5 bases). The CDR3 is 14 amino acids. CDR1 and CDR2 (germline): MNHEY, SMNVEV (reference sequence). Trimming shortened V by 5 bases and J by 2 bases, and 11 bases separated the two germline ends. The CDR3 region has the DNA TGTGCCAGCAGTCCTTGGACAAACACAGATACGCAGTATTTT. It yields the protein CASSPWTNTDTQYF.

By share, this clonotype ranks as medium-sized (0.01 to 0.1%). This rearrangement joins TRBV4-2 to TRBJ2-1, with TRBD2 as a possible D gene (6 bases). The CDR3 is made up of 12 amino acids. Germline V gene sequence: CDR1 LGHNA, CDR2 YNFKEQ. V was trimmed by 6 bases and J by 4 bases, leaving 7 bases between them. The CDR3 protein is CASRGGYNEQFF. CDR3 in DNA: TGTGCCAGCAGGGGGGGATACAATGAGCAGTTCTTC.